This TCR beta chain was sequenced during a study of OX40 agonist ivuxolimab in advanced cancers. Looking at the study overall: An agonistic anti-OX40 (CD134) antibody, ivuxolimab, was used to treat the patients.

General study points: CD4+ T cells averaged fewer expanded clones than CD8+ T cells.

Using immunoSEQ multiplex PCR, the repertoire was profiled, and TCRdb retains in-frame clones only, with some absent. The sample has about 58,000 clones; approximately 91% are singletons. A remark on this clone: Its antigen is unidentified.

The clonotype comes from an adult with an advanced solid tumor such as melanoma, head and neck, liver or kidney cancer. Sequences were derived from CD4+ or CD8+ T cells sorted from blood, sampled in a trial of the OX40 agonist ivuxolimab.

The CDR3 loop reads CATSRVSSGEQFF. In nucleotides, the CDR3 is TGTGCCACCAGCAGAGTCTCCAGTGGCGAGCAGTTCTTC. V is TRBV15 and J is TRBJ2-1; D is undetermined. Looked up from germline, CDR1 is LNHNV and CDR2 is YYDKDF (reference sequence). V shed 1 base and J shed 10 bases, with 11 bases lying between them. The CDR3 is 13 amino acids.